The 17 T cell receptor beta chains reported below all come from one sample, sequenced in a study of T cell clonality in common variable immunodeficiency. The data were produced by immunoSEQ multiplex PCR, yet TCRdb's version contains in-frame clones alone and is incomplete. The specimen has around 57,000 clones, none found just once. The sequenced sample was peripheral blood mononuclear cells. These receptors were obtained from a person aged 18 to 70 in good health.

This clone has just a few counts. The DNA ends 3 residues before the CDR3 does, and the rest of the CDR3 is filled in from the germline J gene. The chain employs TRBV2 and TRBJ1-1, with D unresolved. The CDR3 length is 14 residues. The V end lost 5 bases, the J end lost 4 bases, and 14 bases lay between the germline ends. The V gene's germline CDR1 is SNHLY and CDR2 FYNNEI. The CDR3 is CASSLSAGSTEAFF. The part of the CDR3 DNA that was read is TGTGCCAGCAGTCTTAGCGCGGGTTCCACTGAA.

This clone occurred many times. The CDR3 is cut off 3 residues early in the read; its end comes from the germline J gene. The gene calls are TRBV30 and TRBJ2-3, with 9 nucleotides matching TRBD2. V lost 4 bases to trimming and J lost 4 bases; unmatched junction nucleotides: 18. In germline, CDR1 is GTSNPN, CDR2 SVGIG (reference sequence). The length of the CDR3 is 18 residues. The CDR3 here is CAWTRGLASPFGADTQYF. The DNA read from the CDR3 is TGTGCCTGGACAAGGGGACTAGCAAGCCCCTTCGGAGCAGATACG.

Ten or more counts support this clone. The missing CDR3 end, 3 residues past where the read stops, is filled in from the germline J gene. The J gene is TRBJ2-2, the V gene TRBV5-8, with a weak D call TRBD2 (6 bases). Trimming pared 2 bases from V and 3 bases from J, leaving 11 bases between. CDR3 size: 15 residues. Per the germline V gene, CDR1 is SGHTS and CDR2 is YDEGEE. The DNA read from the CDR3 is TGTGCCAGCAGCTTCGGTAGCGGAGACACCGGGGAG. It translates to CASSFGSGDTGE. The full CDR3 protein reads CASSFGSGDTGELFF. The entire variable domain, with the rest obtained from reference TRBV5-8 and TRBJ2-2, is as follows: EAGVTQSPTHLIKTRGQQATLRCSPISGHTSVYWYQQALGLGLQFLLWYDEGEERNRGNFPPRFSGRQFPNYSSELNVNALELEDSALYLCASSFGSGDTGELFFGEGSRLTVL.

This CDR3 reads CASSKGLHSYNEQFF. CDR3 bases read: TGTGCCAGTAGTAAGGGACTCCACTCCTACAATGAG. The V and J genes are TRBV19 and TRBJ2-1; TRBD2 might be the D (6 bases). The read gets to within 3 residues of the CDR3 end, and the germline J gene fills in the rest. CDR1 LNHDA and CDR2 SQIVND come from the germline V gene (reference sequence). Trimming took off 4 bases at V and 0 bases at J, with 10 bases between the two ends. The CDR3 contains 15 residues.

This clone was recorded at least ten times. The read stops 3 residues short of the end of the CDR3; the missing end is completed from the germline J gene. V usage is TRBV2 and J usage is TRBJ2-3, with 7 bases matching TRBD2. From germline, CDR1 is SNHLY and CDR2 FYNNEI. The CDR3 covers 12 residues. Losses at the gene ends were 5 bases for V and 7 bases for J; bases not matched to a gene: 3. The CDR3 DNA, read in part, is TGTGCCAGCAGTCCCGGGGGGAATACG. It yields the protein CASSPGGNT. The CDR3 in full is CASSPGGNTQYF.

This clone was counted at least ten times. The CDR3 sequence is CASSSTEILNTEAFF. CDR3 bases read: TGTGCCAGTAGCTCGACAGAAATCCTGAACACTGAA. The chain uses TRBV19 and TRBJ1-1; perhaps TRBD1 as D (5 bases). The sequenced fragment ends 3 residues before the CDR3 boundary, so the rest is inferred from the germline J gene. V was pared by 6 bases and J by 0 bases, with 14 bases between. The CDR3 has 15 amino acids. The V gene's germline CDR1 is LNHDA and CDR2 SQIVND (reference sequence).

This clone showed up many times. The observed sequence ends 3 residues before the CDR3 terminus, with the missing tail filled in from the germline J gene. The genes are TRBV2 and TRBJ2-2; no firm D call. The CDR3 is 15 amino acids. The V end was cut by 6 bases, the J end by 1 base, with 12 bases between. Germline CDR1 SNHLY, CDR2 FYNNEI. The part of the CDR3 DNA that was read is TGTGCCAGCAGAGACGGGTCGGGGAACACCGGGGAG. The encoded protein is CASRDGSGNTGE. The whole CDR3 protein is CASRDGSGNTGELFF.

This clone was detected ten times or more. The CDR3 goes on 3 residues after the read ends, and that part is filled in from the germline J gene. V gene TRBV28 combines with J gene TRBJ2-5; 8 bases align to TRBD1. The CDR3 has 14 residues. Germline CDR1 MDHEN, CDR2 SYDVKM. The V gene end was trimmed by 3 bases and the J gene end by 4 bases; junction bases not matched to a gene: 4. The CDR3 DNA, read in part, is TGTGCCAGCAGTTTCTCTCAGGGGGCAGAGACC. The encoded protein is CASSFSQGAET. The full CDR3 protein is CASSFSQGAETQYF. Variable domain in full (rest from reference TRBV28 and TRBJ2-5): DVKVTQSSRYLVKRTGEKVFLECVQDMDHENMFWYRQDPGLGLRLIYFSYDVKMKEKGDIPEGYSVSREKKERFSLILESASTNQTSMYLCASSFSQGAETQYFGPGTRLLVL.

The table lists this clone with many counts. The read falls 3 residues short of the CDR3 end, and the missing part is taken from the germline J gene. The chain is built from TRBV5-1 and TRBJ2-5; D is perhaps TRBD2 (6 bases). The length of the CDR3 is 15 residues. V lost 4 bases and J 5 bases, leaving 18 bases between the germline ends. CDR1 and CDR2 from the germline V gene are SGHRS and YFSETQ. CDR3 region: CASSPGGLAWETQYF. CDR3 DNA (partial): TGCGCCAGCAGCCCTGGGGGACTTGCGTGGGAGACC.

This clone was detected many times. The CDR3 sequence is CASSQESRGQQAFF. The part of the CDR3 DNA that was read is TGTGCCAGCAGCCAAGAAAGTCGCGGGCAGCAA. J is TRBJ1-1 and V is TRBV4-2; D is uncertain. The read terminates 3 residues before the CDR3 end, so the remaining end is supplied by the germline J gene. This CDR3 is built from 14 residues. Germline CDR1 is LGHNA and CDR2 is YNFKEQ.

This clone was counted at least ten times. The DNA ends 3 residues before the CDR3 does, and the rest of the CDR3 is filled in from the germline J gene. The chain has TRBV20-1 and TRBJ2-1; TRBD1 is a possible D gene (6 bases). Trimming cost V 4 bases and J 5 bases, with 18 bases left between them. Germline V gene data show CDR1 as DFQATT and CDR2 as SNEGSKA (reference sequence). The CDR3 spans 15 residues. The CDR3 protein is CSATLGTRRNNEQFF. The covered CDR3 bases are TGCAGTGCTACCCTCGGGACAAGGAGAAACAATGAG.

This clone was found many times. An end of the junction does not agree with germline; a read error may underlie this. The read ends 3 residues shy of where the CDR3 ends; the end is completed using the germline J gene. The chain couples TRBV4-2 to TRBJ2-7, with 7 bases fitting TRBD2. Germline V gene data show CDR1 as LGHNA and CDR2 as YNFKEQ. The CDR3 consists of 13 residues. The sequenced part of the CDR3 DNA is TGCGCCAGCAGCCCGGGACTACGGTACGAG. This translates into CASSPGLRYE. From start to end, the CDR3 is CASSPGLRYEQYF.

This clone was counted many times. The CDR3 end is not reached by the read, which stops 3 residues before it; the germline J gene fills it in. V gene TRBV13 combines with J gene TRBJ1-6; TRBD1 is a possible D gene (6 bases). The germline CDR1 and CDR2 sequences are PRHDT and FYEKMQ (reference sequence). The CDR3 consists of 18 residues. Trimming stripped 0 bases from V and 9 bases from J, with 21 bases between. The CDR3 sequence is CASSLGANRDISGSPLHF. The part of the CDR3 DNA that was read is TGTGCCAGCAGCTTAGGGGCCAACAGGGACATATCGGGTTCACCC.

The table lists this clone with many counts. The observed sequence ends 3 residues before the CDR3 terminus, with the missing tail filled in from the germline J gene. The chain recombines TRBV19 with TRBJ1-5; 10 bases are a match to TRBD1. Germline-derived CDR1 and CDR2 are LNHDA and SQIVND (reference sequence). Trimming took 5 bases from V and 4 from J; bases not matched to a gene: 8. The CDR3 extends over 16 amino acids. The sequenced part of the CDR3 DNA is TGTGCCAGTAGTGGGGACAGGGGTTATCGGAATCAGCCC. Its translation is CASSGDRGYRNQP. The whole CDR3 protein is CASSGDRGYRNQPQHF.

This clone was found a few times. The CDR3 end falls 3 residues outside the read, so it is completed with the germline J gene. This rearrangement joins TRBV18 to TRBJ2-7; 8 nucleotides align to TRBD2. The CDR3 runs 17 residues. V was clipped by 3 bases and J by 3 bases; unmatched bases: 13. Germline V CDR1 and CDR2: KGHSH, LQKENI. This chain's CDR3 is CASSPQNPGGTLYEQYF. The CDR3 DNA, read in part, is TGTGCCAGCTCACCCCAAAACCCGGGGGGGACTCTCTACGAG.

This clone was observed a few times. The missing CDR3 end, 3 residues past where the read stops, is filled in from the germline J gene. The chain couples TRBV2 to TRBJ2-2; D may be TRBD1 (6 bases). Germline V gene lookup returns CDR1 SNHLY and CDR2 FYNNEI. The germline V and J ends were trimmed by 4 bases and 8 bases, with 20 bases remaining between them. CDR3 length: 16 residues. The CDR3 DNA, read in part, is TGTGCCAGCAGTGGCCCGCACAGGGAGAGTGAAGGGGAG. This sequence encodes CASSGPHRESEGE. In full, the CDR3 is CASSGPHRESEGELFF. Full variable domain (remainder filled in from reference TRBV2 and TRBJ2-2): EPEVTQTPSHQVTQMGQEVILRCVPISNHLYFYWYRQILGQKVEFLVSFYNNEISEKSEIFDDQFSVERPDGSNFTLKIRSTKLEDSAMYFCASSGPHRESEGELFFGEGSRLTVL.

This clone was recorded many times. Read coverage stops 3 residues before the CDR3 terminus; the germline J gene supplies the remainder. This sequence joins TRBV20-1 and TRBJ2-3; the match to TRBD2 covers 9 bases. Per the germline V gene, CDR1 is DFQATT and CDR2 is SNEGSKA (reference sequence). The CDR3 is 14 amino acids. This CDR3 is CGMWPSGIADTQYF. The sequenced part of the CDR3 DNA is TGCGGAATGTGGCCTAGCGGGATCGCAGATACG.